Listed below are T cell receptor beta chains from one sample, sequenced in a study of T cells after yellow fever vaccination. TCRdb used MiXCR to reprocess the 5' RACE reads, holding one entry per CDR3 protein. The sample has 300,000 to 350,000 distinct CDR3 sequences, approximately 4% seen once. The sample was PBMCs, taken 15 days after the yellow fever booster vaccination. Receptor source: a man younger than 30 who received the YFV17D yellow fever vaccine. Each CDR3 is given with its conserved first and last residue. The D gene is left open where the match is weak. The size entry is marked missing in some rows and otherwise reads once, few, many or a size class.

clone_size	v_call	j_call	d_call	cdr3_aa	cdr3_nt
few	TRBV5-6	TRBJ1-2	NA	CASSLVALGYTF	TGTGCCAGCAGCTTGGTCGCTTTGGGCTACACCTTC
NA	TRBV6-5	TRBJ1-5	NA	CASSYSRFVGGSNQPQHF	TGTGCCAGCAGTTACTCGAGGTTCGTGGGGGGCTCGAATCAGCCCCAGCATTTT
many	TRBV20-1	TRBJ1-2	NA	CSARDWGGDLYGYTF	TGCAGTGCTAGAGATTGGGGCGGAGACCTCTATGGCTACACCTTC
NA	TRBV5-1	TRBJ1-6	NA	CASRRDTNSPLHF	TGCGCCAGCAGACGGGACACTAATTCACCCCTCCACTTT
many	TRBV11-2	TRBJ2-1	NA	CASSLVRGSYNEQFF	TGTGCCAGCAGCTTAGTGCGGGGCTCCTACAATGAGCAGTTCTTC
few	TRBV7-2	TRBJ2-1	NA	CASSPRAGAANEQFF	TGTGCCAGCAGCCCCAGGGCCGGGGCGGCCAATGAGCAGTTCTTC
many	TRBV5-1	TRBJ2-7	TRBD1	CASSWWTGMGEQYF	TGCGCCAGCAGCTGGTGGACAGGGATGGGGGAGCAGTACTTC
many	TRBV20-1	TRBJ1-5	NA	CSARDGGNQPQHF	TGCAGTGCTAGAGATGGGGGCAATCAGCCCCAGCATTTT
few	TRBV15	TRBJ2-5	NA	CATSNEGETQYF	TGTGCCACCAGCAACGAGGGGGAGACCCAGTACTTC
few	TRBV20-1	TRBJ2-2	NA	CSAPRGGRTGELFF	TGCAGTGCTCCAAGAGGGGGTCGCACCGGGGAGCTGTTTTTT
NA	TRBV15	TRBJ2-1	TRBD2	CATSKLLAGGYNEQFF	TGTGCCACCAGCAAGCTACTAGCGGGGGGCTACAATGAGCAGTTCTTC
NA	TRBV5-1	TRBJ1-4	NA	CASSFQGFEKLFF	TGCGCCAGCAGCTTCCAGGGCTTTGAAAAACTGTTTTTT
few	TRBV7-3	TRBJ2-6	TRBD1	CASSSDSGGARGANVLTF	TGTGCCAGCAGCTCCGACTCAGGGGGCGCAAGGGGAGCCAACGTCCTGACTTTC
many	TRBV6-2/TRBV6-3	TRBJ2-1	NA	CASIHRGLPYNEQFF	TGTGCCAGCATCCACCGGGGACTGCCGTACAATGAGCAGTTCTTC
few	TRBV11-2	TRBJ1-1	TRBD1	CASSVTGDPEAFF	TGTGCCAGCAGCGTGACAGGGGACCCTGAAGCTTTCTTT
many	TRBV7-2	TRBJ2-1	NA	CASSSATGGIGNEQFF	TGTGCCAGCAGCTCCGCGACTGGAGGGATAGGCAATGAGCAGTTCTTC
many	TRBV4-1	TRBJ2-5	NA	CASSRPGPRGTQYF	TGCGCCAGCAGCCGTCCGGGACCGCGGGGGACCCAGTACTTC
few	TRBV9	TRBJ2-1	NA	CASSSTPGGYEQFF	TGTGCCAGCAGCTCCACCCCCGGGGGATATGAGCAGTTCTTC
NA	TRBV20-1	TRBJ1-5	TRBD1	CSARARSGTEIWPQHF	TGCAGTGCTAGAGCCAGATCTGGGACAGAGATTTGGCCCCAGCATTTT
NA	TRBV20-1	TRBJ2-2	NA	CSARDPREGLTGELFF	TGCAGTGCTAGAGATCCGAGGGAAGGACTTACCGGGGAGCTGTTTTTT
many	TRBV5-1	TRBJ1-1	NA	CASSLGPPPSTEAFF	TGCGCCAGCAGCTTGGGGCCTCCTCCCTCCACTGAAGCTTTCTTT
many	TRBV7-2	TRBJ1-4	NA	CASSSGDSLNEKLFF	TGTGCCAGCAGCTCAGGAGACAGTTTGAATGAAAAACTGTTTTTT
NA	TRBV2	TRBJ2-3	NA	CASSESSYWFRGADTQYF	TGTGCCAGCAGTGAATCGTCCTACTGGTTCCGGGGTGCAGATACGCAGTATTTT
many	TRBV4-3	TRBJ2-3	TRBD2	CASSQSRLAGDTQYF	TGCGCCAGCAGTCAATCCAGGCTAGCGGGGGATACGCAGTATTTT
many	TRBV6-2/TRBV6-3	TRBJ1-5	NA	CASSSTRILNQPQHF	TGTGCCAGCAGTTCGACCCGAATCCTCAATCAGCCCCAGCATTTT
few	TRBV7-6	TRBJ2-1	TRBD2	CASSLALISGAEGEQFF	TGTGCCAGCAGCTTAGCGCTGATTAGCGGGGCCGAGGGTGAGCAGTTCTTC
many	TRBV29-1	TRBJ2-1	NA	CSAEGTTNNEQFF	TGCAGCGCGGAGGGGACAACAAACAATGAGCAGTTCTTC
many	TRBV5-6	TRBJ2-2	TRBD1	CASSLDRGLGTGELFF	TGTGCCAGCAGCTTGGACAGGGGGCTAGGGACCGGGGAGCTGTTTTTT
many	TRBV5-1	TRBJ2-7	NA	CASSLSGDGQYF	TGCGCCAGCAGCTTGTCGGGGGATGGGCAGTACTTC
NA	TRBV10-3	TRBJ1-6	NA	CAISEVSNSPLHF	TGTGCCATCAGTGAGGTGTCCAATTCACCCCTCCACTTT
many	TRBV12-3/TRBV12-4	TRBJ2-5	NA	CASSLAGQSRAQYF	TGTGCCAGCAGTTTAGCTGGTCAGTCTCGGGCCCAGTACTTC
few	TRBV5-1	TRBJ1-1	NA	CASSLRLGADTEAFF	TGCGCCAGCAGCTTGCGCCTGGGGGCGGACACTGAAGCTTTCTTT
many	TRBV6-2/TRBV6-3	TRBJ2-7	NA	CASRDVDYEQYF	TGTGCCAGCAGAGACGTGGACTACGAGCAGTACTTC
many	TRBV5-1	TRBJ1-3	TRBD1	CASSLGTGGRGDSGNTIYF	TGCGCCAGCAGCTTAGGCACAGGGGGTCGAGGGGACTCTGGAAACACCATATATTTT
many	TRBV12-3/TRBV12-4	TRBJ1-5	NA	CASSFLRNQPQHF	TGTGCCAGCAGTTTCCTCAGGAATCAGCCCCAGCATTTT